A single sample gave rise to the 17 T cell receptor beta chains below, sequenced in a study of CD8 T cells in Susac syndrome. cDNA came from about 0.46 to 1 ug RNA primed by random hexamers. In TCRdb, the immunoSEQ multiplex PCR reads were re-called with MiXCR into one record per CDR3 protein. The sample has under 200,000 distinct CDR3 sequences; roughly nine tenths are singletons. Sequencing was performed on CD4+ T cells from PBMCs. These receptors came from a human donor with Susac syndrome.

In nucleotides, the CDR3 is TGTGCCAGCAGCCAAGGTCGGCAGGGTCGCAATCAGCCCCAGCATTTT. Translating it yields CASSQGRQGRNQPQHF. V gene TRBV3-1 combines with J gene TRBJ1-5; a weak D match, TRBD1 (5 bases). Germline V gene data show CDR1 as LGHDT and CDR2 as YNNKEL (reference sequence). This CDR3 region has 16 residues. Trimming cost V 1 base and J 2 bases, with 12 bases left between them. Full variable domain (rest looked up from reference TRBV3-1 and TRBJ1-5): DTAVSQTPKYLVTQMGNDKSIKCEQNLGHDTMYWYKQDSKKFLKIMFSYNNKELIINETVPNRFSPKSPDKAHLNLHINSLELGDSAVYFCASSQGRQGRNQPQHFGDGTRLSIL.

The rearrangement links TRBV20-1 to TRBJ2-4; TRBD2 matches at 9 bases. Germline CDR1 DFQATT, CDR2 SNEGSKA (reference sequence). The trim removed 6 bases at V and 7 bases at J, leaving 10 bases unmatched. CDR3 length equals 14 residues. CDR3 DNA: TGCAGTGCACCTATAGCGGGAGCGGTCAACATTCAGTACTTC. Translating gives CSAPIAGAVNIQYF.

V and J are TRBV7-8 and TRBJ2-3; no clear D. The germline V gene encodes CDR1 SGHVS and CDR2 FQNEAQ. V shed 1 base and J shed 2 bases, with 7 bases lying between them. CDR3 length equals 14 residues. The CDR3 DNA reads as TGTGCCAGCAGCTTAGTTTTGGACACAGATACGCAGTATTTT. It is translated as CASSLVLDTDTQYF. Looking up the rest from reference TRBV7-8 and TRBJ2-3 gives the full variable domain: GAGVSQSPRYKVAKRGQDVALRCDPISGHVSLFWYQQALGQGPEFLTYFQNEAQLDKSGLPSDRFFAERPEGSVSTLKIQRTQQEDSAVYLCASSLVLDTDTQYFGPGTRLTVL.

This clonotype was recorded once. The gene calls are TRBV12-5 and TRBJ2-7; TRBD1 agrees at 7 bases. CDR1 LGHNT and CDR2 FRNRAP come from the germline V gene. This CDR3 contains 21 residues. Trimming took 2 bases from V and 3 from J; bases not matched to a gene: 25. DNA for the CDR3: TGTGCTAGTGGTTTGCCGAACTCAGGGGGTAGGGTCGGCCCTCCACTCTACGAGCAGTACTTC. Residues: CASGLPNSGGRVGPPLYEQYF.

V usage is TRBV7-9 and J usage is TRBJ1-5; 7 positions agree with TRBD1. The CDR3 covers 15 residues. Germline V gene data show CDR1 as SEHNR and CDR2 as FQNEAQ (reference sequence). The V segment lost 5 bases and the J segment 6 bases; nucleotides outside the gene matches: 10. CDR3 region: CASSPTGLRGQPQHF. CDR3 in DNA: TGTGCCAGCAGCCCGACAGGGTTGCGCGGTCAGCCCCAGCATTTT.

V gene TRBV6-5 combines with J gene TRBJ2-1, with 7 bases identical to TRBD1. The V and J ends lost 6 bases and 11 bases, in that order; junction bases with no gene match: 10. Per the germline V gene, CDR1 is MNHEY and CDR2 is SVGAGI. CDR3 length: 13 residues. The CDR3: CASRDVTGEKQFF. The CDR3 nucleotides read TGTGCCAGCAGGGATGTTACAGGGGAGAAGCAGTTCTTC.

The J gene is TRBJ2-7, the V gene TRBV20-1; D gene ambiguous. Trimming cost V 2 bases and J 1 base, with 6 bases left between them. This CDR3 has 12 residues. Germline values: CDR1 DFQATT, CDR2 SNEGSKA (reference sequence). The CDR3 sequence: CSARIFSYEQYF. The CDR3 nucleotides are TGCAGTGCTAGAATATTTTCCTACGAGCAGTACTTC.

The V and J genes are TRBV6-2 or TRBV6-3 and TRBJ2-2; possible D gene TRBD2, 7 bases. The germline V and J ends were trimmed by 0 bases and 11 bases, with 34 bases remaining between them. Germline CDR1 and CDR2: MNHEY and SVGEGT. This CDR3 contains 21 residues. CDR3 region: CASSYSTGTSEFPGAYNELFF. The CDR3 DNA reads TGTGCCAGCAGTTACTCGACAGGAACTAGCGAATTCCCCGGGGCCTACAATGAGCTGTTTTTT.

This clonotype was found a few times. The CDR3 sequence: CASSPGISEQFF. DNA for the CDR3: TGTGCCAGCAGCCCAGGTATCTCCGAGCAGTTCTTC. The chain employs TRBV7-3 and TRBJ2-1; D is ambiguous. The V gene lost 5 bases and the J gene lost 10 bases, with 12 bases spanning the gap. Per germline, CDR1 SGHTA and CDR2 FQGTGA. The CDR3 totals 12 residues.

The rearrangement joins TRBV9 to TRBJ2-2; D might be TRBD2 (5 bases). The CDR3 contains 15 residues. V dropped 0 bases and J dropped 3 bases, with 9 bases sitting between them. Germline V lookup: CDR1 SGDLS, CDR2 YYNGEE. This CDR3 is CASSVGLTDTGELFF. CDR3 nucleotides: TGTGCCAGCAGCGTAGGACTAACCGACACCGGGGAGCTGTTTTTT.

V usage is TRBV12-3 or TRBV12-4 and J usage is TRBJ2-3; D might be TRBD1 (5 bases). This CDR3 has 14 residues. Trimming took 4 bases from V and 2 from J, leaving 10 bases between them. DNA of the CDR3: TGTGCCAGCAGTTCCAGACAGTTCACAGATACGCAGTATTTT. It is translated as CASSSRQFTDTQYF.

The chain links TRBV6-5 to TRBJ2-7, with 7 bases that match TRBD1. Looked up from germline, CDR1 is MNHEY and CDR2 is SVGAGI. The CDR3 runs 14 residues. The J segment lost 2 bases and the V segment lost 6 bases, leaving 7 bases of the junction unmatched. This CDR3 reads CASRLEDRAYEQYF. For the CDR3, the DNA is TGTGCCAGCAGACTTGAAGACAGGGCCTACGAGCAGTACTTC.

The gene calls are TRBV24-1 and TRBJ2-1; no clear D. Trimming removed 0 bases from V and 8 bases from J, with 7 bases in between. Germline V gene sequence: CDR1 KGHDR, CDR2 SFDVKD. The CDR3 loop spans 13 amino acids. CDR3 amino acids: CATSDLEWDEQFF. CDR3 bases: TGTGCCACCAGTGATTTGGAATGGGATGAGCAGTTCTTC.

The J gene is TRBJ2-1, the V gene TRBV20-1; 8 positions match TRBD2. This CDR3 has 15 amino acids. Germline CDR1 reads DFQATT; CDR2 reads SNEGSKA (reference sequence). The V segment lost 5 bases and the J segment 0 bases; nucleotides outside the gene matches: 6. The CDR3 sequence is CSAGTGTSSYNEQFF. The CDR3 nucleotides are TGCAGTGCTGGGACCGGGACTAGCTCCTACAATGAGCAGTTCTTC.

The rearrangement links TRBV5-1 to TRBJ1-2; D unclear. The CDR3 is made up of 15 amino acids. Trimming stripped 2 bases from V and 2 bases from J, with 13 bases between. Germline CDR1 reads SGHRS; CDR2 reads YFSETQ. The CDR3, as DNA: TGCGCCAGCAGCTTACCCGCGGGAGGGAACTATGGCTACACCTTC. This encodes CASSLPAGGNYGYTF.

J is TRBJ1-1 and V is TRBV4-1, with D hard to call. Germline V gene lookup returns CDR1 MGHRA and CDR2 YSYEKL. The CDR3 is 14 residues long. Trimming stripped 1 base from V and 7 bases from J, with 13 bases between. CDR3 loop: CASSQVIMSHEAFF. The CDR3 DNA is TGCGCCAGCAGCCAAGTTATAATGAGCCATGAAGCTTTCTTT.

The V and J genes are TRBV4-1 and TRBJ2-1, with a possible D match to TRBD1 (5 bases). Per the germline V gene, CDR1 is MGHRA and CDR2 is YSYEKL. The CDR3 consists of 17 residues. Deletions cut 0 bases from V and 1 base from J, with 13 bases between. The CDR3 loop is CASSQDLIRGSYNEQFF. The CDR3 coding sequence is TGCGCCAGCAGCCAAGATTTGATTAGGGGATCCTACAATGAGCAGTTCTTC.